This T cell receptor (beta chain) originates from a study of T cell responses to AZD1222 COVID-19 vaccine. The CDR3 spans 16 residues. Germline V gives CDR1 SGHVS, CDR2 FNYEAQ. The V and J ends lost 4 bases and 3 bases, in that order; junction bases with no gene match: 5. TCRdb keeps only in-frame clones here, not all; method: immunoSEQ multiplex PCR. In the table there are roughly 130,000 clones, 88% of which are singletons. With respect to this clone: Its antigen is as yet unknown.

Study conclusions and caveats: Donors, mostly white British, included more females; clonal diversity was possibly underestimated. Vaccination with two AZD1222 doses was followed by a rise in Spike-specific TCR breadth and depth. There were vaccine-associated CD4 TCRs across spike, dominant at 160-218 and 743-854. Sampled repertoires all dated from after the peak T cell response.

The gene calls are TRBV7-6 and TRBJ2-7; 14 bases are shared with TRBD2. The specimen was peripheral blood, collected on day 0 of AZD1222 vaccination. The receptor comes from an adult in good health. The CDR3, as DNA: TGTGCCAGCAGCTCTACCGGGACTAGCGGGAGCTACGAGCAGTACTTC. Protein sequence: CASSSTGTSGSYEQYF.